This T cell receptor beta chain was profiled in a study of T cell repertoires in aging, cancer and after chemotherapy. The template was genomic DNA from peripheral blood, not RNA. There are 17 residues in the CDR3. Germline values: CDR1 LNHNV, CDR2 YYDKDF (reference sequence). Rearranged V-D-J TRB sequences were amplified with a mixed TRB-A/B primer pool. From the multiplex PCR reads, TCRdb called clonotypes with MiXCR, one entry per CDR3 protein. The sample holds thousands of distinct CDR3 sequences; roughly 27% are singletons and the top ten take roughly 10%. A remark on this clonotype: With a much larger clone just one base away, this may be a read error.

The chain joins TRBV15 to TRBJ2-5; 8 positions agree with TRBD2. Sequencing was carried out using blood. The clonotype originates from a human donor with a solid tumor. DNA of the CDR3: TGTGCCACCAGAAGAGATTATTGGCGGGAGGAGGAAGAGACCCAGTACTTC. Protein product: CATRRDYWREEEETQYF.